This passage covers 24 T cell receptor beta chains from one sample sequenced in a study of blood T cells in healthy people across ages. Using a J-beta primer mix together with a sample-barcoded 5' primer, a second PCR was run for about 6 to 12 cycles. MiXCR was run by TCRdb on the 5' RACE reads, yielding one entry per CDR3 protein. The sample lists about 1,600,000 distinct CDR3 sequences, about 40% seen once, with roughly 7.9% in the top ten. Sequenced input: blood. These receptor sequences come from a woman aged 18-29 years in good health.

This clonotype was seen once. The V call is TRBV6-6, the J call TRBJ1-5; 8 nucleotides match TRBD1. V lost 0 bases and J lost 7; bases outside the gene matches: 8. The CDR3 is made up of 16 amino acids. Per the germline V gene, CDR1 is MNHNY and CDR2 is SVGAGI (reference sequence). CDR3 in amino acids: CASSYSSGQGTQPQHF. The CDR3 region has the DNA TGTGCCAGCAGTTACTCTAGCGGACAGGGCACACAGCCCCAGCATTTT.

The J gene is TRBJ2-5, the V gene TRBV15; 8 bases align to TRBD1. The germline gives CDR1 LNHNV, CDR2 YYDKDF (reference sequence). The CDR3 has 15 amino acids. Germline trimming cut 3 bases from V and 2 bases from J; bases unmatched to any gene: 5. As DNA, the CDR3 is TGTGCCACCAGCAGTGACCACAGGGGGCAAGAGACCCAGTACTTC. Encoded protein: CATSSDHRGQETQYF.

This clonotype turned up a few times. The V gene is TRBV27, the J gene TRBJ1-6; perhaps TRBD1 as D (5 bases). V was pared by 5 bases and J by 8 bases, with 16 bases between. CDR1 and CDR2 (germline): MNHEY, SMNVEV (reference sequence). The CDR3 covers 15 residues. DNA for the CDR3: TGTGCCAGCAGTACCCCCACAGGAGGCCATTCACCCCTCCACTTT. Translating gives CASSTPTGGHSPLHF.

This chain links TRBV5-1 with TRBJ1-4; 12 nucleotides align to TRBD1. CDR3 length: 17 residues. Germline V gene sequence: CDR1 SGHRS, CDR2 YFSETQ. V trimming: 3 bases; J trimming: 4 bases; junction bases outside the gene matches: 7. The CDR3 here is CASSSGTGGAGNEKLFF. CDR3 sequence (DNA): TGCGCCAGCAGCTCCGGGACAGGGGGCGCAGGTAATGAAAAACTGTTTTTT.

The genes are TRBV6-5 and TRBJ1-5, with D unresolved. V lost 2 bases and J 3 bases, leaving 11 bases between the germline ends. The germline gives CDR1 MNHEY, CDR2 SVGAGI. The CDR3 is 15 residues long. This CDR3 is CASSYAGGYNQPQHF. CDR3 in DNA: TGTGCCAGCAGTTACGCCGGCGGATACAATCAGCCCCAGCATTTT.

This clonotype was seen more than once but under ten times. The chain carries TRBV20-1 and TRBJ1-4, with D hard to call. CDR3 length equals 15 residues. Germline V lookup: CDR1 DFQATT, CDR2 SNEGSKA (reference sequence). V lost 2 bases to trimming and J lost 5 bases, with 15 bases between them. The CDR3 nucleotides are TGCAGTGCTAGATGGCATGGCAGAAGGAATGAAAAACTGTTTTTT. Translation gives CSARWHGRRNEKLFF.

A few counts support this clonotype. The CDR3, as DNA: TGCAGCGTTGACAGCTCGAACACTGAAGCTTTCTTT. Protein: CSVDSSNTEAFF. This chain uses TRBV29-1 with TRBJ1-1, with no clear D. Deletions cut 3 bases from V and 1 base from J, with 6 bases between. The CDR3 contains 12 residues. Germline-derived CDR1 and CDR2 are SQVTM and ANQGSEA. The variable domain in full, completed from reference TRBV29-1 and TRBJ1-1, reads SAVISQKPSRDICQRGTSLTIQCQVDSQVTMMFWYRQQPGQSLTLIATANQGSEATYESGFVIDKFPISRPNLTFSTLTVSNMSPEDSSIYLCSVDSSNTEAFFGQGTRLTVV.

This clonotype was seen a handful of times. In DNA form, the CDR3 reads TGTGCCAGCAGCAGTCGGCGGGGCGAGGGTGGCTACACCTTC. It translates to CASSSRRGEGGYTF. The chain uses TRBV14 and TRBJ1-2, with a weak D call TRBD1 (5 bases). In germline, CDR1 is SGHDN, CDR2 FVKESK. V lost 5 bases and J lost 7, with 17 bases in between. The CDR3 sequence is 14 residues long.

This clonotype was seen a handful of times. The CDR3 region has the DNA TGTGCCAGCAGTTACTTAATCGAAGCGGACGGGTATGGCTACACCTTC. It yields the protein CASSYLIEADGYGYTF. The chain recombines TRBV6-6 with TRBJ1-2, with no clear D. The CDR3 is 16 amino acids. Per the germline V gene, CDR1 is MNHNY and CDR2 is SVGAGI (reference sequence). V was shortened by 1 base and J by 5 bases, with 17 bases between the two germline ends.

This chain links TRBV5-1 with TRBJ1-2; TRBD1 matches 7 bases. The J segment lost 4 bases and the V segment lost 5 bases, leaving 8 bases of the junction unmatched. Germline V gives CDR1 SGHRS, CDR2 YFSETQ. The CDR3 runs to 14 residues. CDR3 bases: TGCGCCAGCAGTTTGAGCCGACAGGGCTATGGCTACACCTTC. This encodes CASSLSRQGYGYTF.

This chain links TRBV24-1 with TRBJ2-6; TRBD1 matches at 7 bases. The CDR3 runs 17 residues. Germline assignment: CDR1 KGHDR and CDR2 SFDVKD. V was pared by 3 bases and J by 5 bases, with 9 bases of the junction left unmatched. CDR3 sequence: CATSDGLSGGWANVLTF. The CDR3 nucleotides are TGTGCCACCAGTGATGGTCTATCAGGGGGTTGGGCCAACGTCCTGACTTTC.

The CDR3 sequence: CASSLRGTGRNQPQHF. The CDR3 nucleotides are TGTGCCAGCAGCTTGCGGGGGACAGGGAGGAATCAGCCCCAGCATTTT. The V call is TRBV5-8, the J call TRBJ1-5; TRBD1 matches 9 bases. V trimming: 1 base; J trimming: 4 bases; junction bases outside the gene matches: 6. The germline V gene has CDR1 SGHTS and CDR2 YDEGEE. The CDR3 runs to 16 residues.

V gene TRBV5-1 combines with J gene TRBJ2-6, with 7 bases aligning to TRBD1. This CDR3 is built from 17 residues. J gave up 0 bases and V 1 base, and 4 bases lay outside the gene matches. From germline, CDR1 is SGHRS and CDR2 YFSETQ. Here the CDR3 reads CASSLTDRDSGANVLTF. The CDR3 nucleotides read TGCGCCAGCAGCTTGACCGACAGGGACTCTGGGGCCAACGTCCTGACTTTC.

The chain recombines TRBV12-3 or TRBV12-4 with TRBJ1-3; D not resolved. Between the trimmed V and J ends, which lost 4 bases and 2 bases, there was a span of 12 bases. There are 15 residues in the CDR3. CDR3 sequence reads: CASSYGWGAGNTIYF. CDR3 DNA sequence: TGTGCCAGCAGTTACGGCTGGGGTGCTGGAAACACCATATATTTT.

J is TRBJ2-5 and V is TRBV7-2; 8 bases fit TRBD1. The CDR3 totals 15 residues. J lost 11 bases, V lost 4 bases, and 15 bases had no gene match. Germline lookup yields CDR1 SGHTA and CDR2 FQGNSA. The CDR3 nucleotides read TGTGCCAGCAGCTCTAGGGGGACAGGTCGTAATGAGCAGTACTTC. This sequence encodes CASSSRGTGRNEQYF.

The chain carries TRBV28 and TRBJ1-2; D not resolved. Trimming removed 5 bases at V and 0 bases at J, with 10 bases between. The germline V gene encodes CDR1 MDHEN and CDR2 SYDVKM. The CDR3 totals 14 residues. The CDR3 DNA reads as TGTGCCAGCAGTGCCAGTGGGACTAACTATGGCTACACCTTC. Residues: CASSASGTNYGYTF.

About this clonotype: One end of the junction is discordant with germline, which a read error may explain. The chain couples TRBV12-3 or TRBV12-4 to TRBJ2-1; TRBD2 matches 14 bases. The CDR3 length is 16 residues. The CDR3 sequence is CASSLVGTSGSDEQFF. CDR3 DNA sequence: TGCGCCAGCAGCTTGGTGGGGACTAGCGGGAGCGATGAGCAGTTCTTC.

This clonotype was counted between two and nine times. V usage is TRBV7-9 and J usage is TRBJ2-7; D unclear. This CDR3 has 14 residues. V dropped 5 bases and J dropped 5 bases, with 16 bases sitting between them. The V gene's germline CDR1 is SEHNR and CDR2 FQNEAQ (reference sequence). The CDR3 region has the DNA TGTGCCAGCAGCCAAGGCAGAACCTCGCACGAGCAGTACTTC. Protein: CASSQGRTSHEQYF.

This rearrangement joins TRBV5-1 to TRBJ2-2; possible D gene TRBD2, 6 bases. The germline V gene encodes CDR1 SGHRS and CDR2 YFSETQ. The CDR3 extends over 15 amino acids. Trimming stripped 4 bases from V and 1 base from J, with 11 bases between. DNA for the CDR3: TGCGCCAGCAGCCTCTGGAGGGAGAACACCGGGGAGCTGTTTTTT. Amino acid sequence: CASSLWRENTGELFF.

The rearrangement joins TRBV13 to TRBJ2-7, with a weak D call TRBD1 (6 bases). V shed 4 bases and J shed 5 bases, with 15 bases lying between them. Germline V gives CDR1 PRHDT, CDR2 FYEKMQ (reference sequence). The CDR3 totals 14 residues. In DNA, the CDR3 is TGTGCCAGCAGCTCCCAGGGGTTGGGCGACGAGCAGTACTTC. Its protein is CASSSQGLGDEQYF. Combining the CDR3 with reference TRBV13 and TRBJ2-7 gives the whole variable domain AAGVIQSPRHLIKEKRETATLKCYPIPRHDTVYWYQQGPGQDPQFLISFYEKMQSDKGSIPDRFSAQQFSDYHSELNMSSLELGDSALYFCASSSQGLGDEQYFGPGTRLTVT.

V usage is TRBV2 and J usage is TRBJ2-5; 7 positions match TRBD2. V dropped 6 bases and J dropped 11; count of bases not matched to a gene: 9. Germline CDR1 and CDR2: SNHLY and FYNNEI. CDR3 length: 12 residues. DNA for the CDR3: TGTGCCAGCAGGGCCCTAGCGGATGAGCAGTACTTC. It translates to CASRALADEQYF. The full variable domain, rest sourced from reference TRBV2 and TRBJ2-5, is EPEVTQTPSHQVTQMGQEVILRCVPISNHLYFYWYRQILGQKVEFLVSFYNNEISEKSEIFDDQFSVERPDGSNFTLKIRSTKLEDSAMYFCASRALADEQYFGPGTRLLVL.

The rearrangement joins TRBV4-1 to TRBJ2-3; TRBD2 matches at 11 bases. CDR3 length: 16 amino acids. The V gene's germline CDR1 is MGHRA and CDR2 YSYEKL. V lost 4 bases, J lost 1 base, and 4 bases stayed unmatched. Written as DNA, the CDR3 is TGCGCCAGCAGCCGCCAGACTAGCGGGGGCACAGATACGCAGTATTTT. Translated, it gives CASSRQTSGGTDTQYF.

The chain employs TRBV10-3 and TRBJ2-7; 8 bases line up with TRBD2. Germline lookup yields CDR1 ENHRY and CDR2 SYGVKD. The CDR3 spans 14 residues. V dropped 10 bases and J dropped 0; count of bases not matched to a gene: 8. The CDR3 coding sequence is TGTGCCAGCGCGACTAGCGAGACCTCCTACGAGCAGTACTTC. This translates into CASATSETSYEQYF.

This clonotype was counted a few times. V gene TRBV2 combines with J gene TRBJ2-1; D gene unclear. CDR3 size: 11 residues. CDR1 and CDR2 from the germline V gene are SNHLY and FYNNEI. Trimming took 6 bases from V and 9 from J, leaving 9 bases between them. The CDR3 DNA sequence: TGTGCCAGCAGGGTAGGATTTGAGCAGTTCTTC. Amino acids: CASRVGFEQFF.